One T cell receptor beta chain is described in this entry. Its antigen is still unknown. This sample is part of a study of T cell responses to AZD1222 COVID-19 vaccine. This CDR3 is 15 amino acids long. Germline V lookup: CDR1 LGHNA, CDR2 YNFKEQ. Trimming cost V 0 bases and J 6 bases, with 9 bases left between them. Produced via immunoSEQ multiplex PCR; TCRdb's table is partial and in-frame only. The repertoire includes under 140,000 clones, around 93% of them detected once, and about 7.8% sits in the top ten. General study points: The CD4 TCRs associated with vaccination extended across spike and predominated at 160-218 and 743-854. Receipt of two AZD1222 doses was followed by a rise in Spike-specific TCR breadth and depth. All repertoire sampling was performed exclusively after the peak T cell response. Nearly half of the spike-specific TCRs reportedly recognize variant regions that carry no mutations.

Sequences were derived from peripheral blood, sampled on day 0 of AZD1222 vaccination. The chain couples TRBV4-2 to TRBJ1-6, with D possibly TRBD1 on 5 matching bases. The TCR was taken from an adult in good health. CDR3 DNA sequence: TGTGCCAGCAGCCAAGAGGAGGGGCTTAATTCACCCCTCCACTTT. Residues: CASSQEEGLNSPLHF.